Included here is one T cell receptor beta chain sequence, with context. Its antigen is not yet known. No per-base quality is available; no much larger clone lies one base away. The immunoSEQ hsTCRB v3.0 assay was used at survey level resolution to sequence the TRB variable region. The targeted TRB sequencing depth was roughly 35,000-50,000 T-cell genomes per sample. TRB libraries were pooled and sequenced on an Illumina MiSeq using a v3 150-cycle kit. The original pipeline was this. Repertoire analysis was performed in R inside a reproducible Nextflow workflow that covered QC, data transformation and analysis. LymphoSeq2, an R package for AIRR-Seq data exploration, was used to implement custom analyses. A few samples yielding fewer than 5000 total TRB sequences were excluded, leaving approximately 200 analyzed HIV repertoires. Among the approximately 200 retained HIV repertoires, about 59 were collected before ART initiation and approximately 130 were collected after ART initiation. Each repertoire was downsampled to 5000 TRB nucleotide sequences, and summary statistics were averaged across 100 downsampling iterations. Only TRB sequences with CDR3 regions of at least seven amino acids were retained for analysis. Diversity was measured with a Shannon entropy-derived clonality score and the Gini coefficient. In repertoire networks, the top 5000 CDR3 amino acid sequences were linked whenever an edit distance of one separated two sequences. GLIPH2 predicted antigen specificity groups and MHC restriction for TRB CDR3 amino acid sequences. CDR3 amino acid sequences were matched against VDJdb and McPAS-TCR to flag known CMV, EBV, HIV or tissue antigen associations. Pre-ART, post-ART and control groups were compared with Wilcoxon signed-rank tests and Holm-Bonferroni correction. TCRdb limited this immuneACCESS table to in-frame rearrangements with V and J called. A share of clones is missing; checked studies link under half to unresolved V genes, and the rest is unexplained. That table furnishes V, J and clone size, whereas the DNA furnished D and trimming. This sample holds about 28,000 clones; about 83% were observed only once. The ten largest clones add up to about 6.4% of the sample.

These data are taken from a study of long-term antiretroviral therapy in people with HIV (dated 2022 in TCRdb). Study-wide context: The earliest samples were collected roughly a decade before the 2015 WHO recommendation for immediate ART, at a time when ART was usually postponed until CD4 counts fell. Eleven of the 30 participants with HIV were female. A retrospective serial study tested whether ART initiation and durable HIV suppression were associated with changes in peripheral blood TRB repertoire composition and diversity. Test extractions of a monoclonal T-cell line alongside some 36 polyclonal samples showed no cross-contamination during QIAcube processing. A total of over 150 cryopreserved PBMC samples came from 25 to 35 adults with confirmed HIV infection and were collected serially over a mean of about 6 years (range 1-12). Broader findings and caveats from the paper: CDR3 length ranges in HIV repertoires were narrower than in controls, and network structure suggested an antigen-experienced repertoire with only a slight naive shift after ART. Because PBMC availability was limited, only the TCR beta chain was sequenced, with no alpha chain pairing. Inferences about post-ART repertoire changes are limited because no data were available on ART adherence, viral resistance or therapy changes. ART initiation was associated with a significant increase in TRB diversity, but diversity stayed significantly below transplant donor controls even after long-term ART. Because pre-ART samples had limited cell numbers, unsorted PBMC were profiled rather than sorted CD4+ and CD8+ T cells. Samples dated from about 2004 to 2018, and the ART regimens used may be less effective than current ones. The repertoire was dominated across all time points by expanded TRB clones identified before ART initiation, although this dominance was seen to fluctuate and to decrease in many PLHIV after ART.

Participants were included only if at least one PBMC sample before ART initiation and at least two post-ART samples were available. All participants with HIV were treated in the United States of America. Before DNA extraction, cryopreserved samples of about 0.95-11 million PBMC were thawed and then washed. At the time of the earliest PBMC sample, participants with HIV were aged between roughly 23 and 60 years. Per participant, PBMC samples came from 1-4 timepoints prior to ART initiation and 2-8 timepoints following ART initiation, for a median of 7 samples. For every participant, serial HIV viral load, CD4+ T-cell count, ART history and demographic data were obtained. Using a Qiagen kit on a QIAcube, genomic DNA was extracted from unsorted PBMC, with samples processed in batches of 12. The receptor comes from a man aged 18 to 30 with HIV. Sequenced here: unsorted PBMCs, sampled 0.4 years after starting antiretroviral therapy.

Here the CDR3 is given as CASSLGSSTDTQYF. The nucleotides are TGTGCCAGCAGCTTGGGGTCAAGCACAGATACGCAGTATTTT. Recombination joined TRBV5-6 with TRBJ2-3, with no D gene named confidently. The CDR3 goes from the cysteine to the phenylalanine over 14 residues. Only the CDR3 region is kept as DNA, spanning 42 bases read in frame from base 1. The junction shows trimming of 0 bases on V and 0 bases on J, plus 5 bases between the germline ends. Reading the germline V gene gives CDR1 SGHDT and CDR2 YYEEEE.